This T cell receptor beta chain is drawn from a study of STAT5B mutations in CD4+ large granular lymphocyte leukemia. Findings and caveats of the study: Without putative leukemic clones, patient CD4-sorted repertoires remained more clonal than healthy CD4+ repertoires.

Only in-frame clones appear in the TCRdb table, and some are missing; sequencing was by immunoSEQ multiplex PCR. Of about 30,000 clones in the sample, 70% to 90% were seen once. Healthy controls were blood donor buffy coats. Details on this clone: Its matching antigen is unknown.

The TCR was taken from a human donor in good health. The sequenced sample was CD4+ T cells from blood buffy coats.

The CDR3 region has the DNA TGTGCCAGTAGTTTCGGGGGCGCGGAAAACATTCAGTACTTC. Amino acids: CASSFGGAENIQYF. The rearrangement links TRBV19 to TRBJ2-4; D assignment may be TRBD1 or TRBD2 (6 bases each). Trimming removed 5 bases at V and 5 bases at J, with 13 bases between. The CDR3 is 14 amino acids. Per germline, CDR1 LNHDA and CDR2 SQIVND (reference sequence).